What follows describes a single TCR beta chain. What it binds is not known. Produced via immunoSEQ multiplex PCR; TCRdb's table is partial and in-frame only. The sample contains approximately 75,000 clones, 83% of which appear only once. The entry originates in a study of CD4 T cell repertoires in COVID-19. Across the whole study: After around 11 days of IL-2 expansion, CFSE-low cells were relabeled and restimulated with other coronavirus spikes.

These patients had recovered from COVID-19 ranging mild to severe. No culture step preceded sequencing of the ex vivo isolated memory T cells. Germline V gives CDR1 LNHDA, CDR2 SQIVND (reference sequence). Trimming shortened V by 9 bases and J by 5 bases, and 19 bases separated the two germline ends. CDR3 length equals 14 residues. Study observations and caveats: Sharing of several most expanded SARS-CoV-2-reactive clonotypes across memory subsets suggested intraclonal diversification.

This TCR came from a human donor who had COVID-19. This chain joins TRBV19 and TRBJ2-5; D call uncertain. This sample comprised CD4+ T cells from peripheral blood, obtained after recovery from COVID-19. CDR3 sequence (DNA): TGTGCCAGAAACATCATCGGGTATGTTGAGACCCAGTACTTC. Translation gives CARNIIGYVETQYF.